The 25 T cell receptor beta chains below were found in one sample sequenced in a study of shared clonotypes between healthy human individuals (dated by TCRdb to about 2020). Library preparation employed the immunoSEQ multiplex PCR assay. TCRdb's version of the immuneACCESS table is confined to in-frame rearrangements and falls short of the full clone set. An unresolved V gene accounts for under half of the shortfall where checked; the remainder is of unknown origin. The sample table holds millions of clones, of which roughly 93% were seen once. Jointly, the top ten make up 0.35% to 0.5% of the sample. What was sequenced was naive CD4+ T cells from PBMCs. The intended sense of this specimen's cell subset or site label: CD45RA+ positively selected. The receptors originated from a man between 18 and 35 years old in good health. Some clones in this sample may be carry-over from other donors' samples.

The genes are TRBV7-6 and TRBJ2-2, with 7 bases lining up with TRBD2. Germline V gene data show CDR1 as SGHVS and CDR2 as FNYEAQ. The CDR3 runs to 13 residues. V was pared by 0 bases and J by 9 bases, with 1 base of the junction left unmatched. The CDR3 is CASSLAGTRELFF. CDR3 nucleotides: TGTGCCAGCAGCTTAGCCGGGACTAGGGAGCTGTTTTTT.

For the CDR3, the DNA is TGTGCCACCCGGAGGGTGGGCACAGATACGCAGTATTTT. This codes for CATRRVGTDTQYF. This chain joins TRBV27 and TRBJ2-3; D is possibly TRBD2 (6 bases). The CDR3 consists of 13 residues. V lost 10 bases and J 1 base, leaving 12 bases between the germline ends. Germline CDR1 is MNHEY and CDR2 is SMNVEV (reference sequence).

The rearrangement joins TRBV11-3 to TRBJ2-2, with TRBD2 matching 10 bases. Per the germline V gene, CDR1 is SGHNT and CDR2 is YENEEA. Trimming cost V 1 base and J 1 base; bases outside gene matches: 0. The CDR3 is 16 residues long. CDR3 residues: CASSLVAGGNTGELFF. The CDR3 DNA follows: TGTGCCAGCAGCTTAGTAGCGGGAGGGAACACCGGGGAGCTGTTTTTT.

This rearrangement joins TRBV27 to TRBJ2-1, with a weak D call TRBD1 (6 bases). V lost 6 bases and J 9 bases, leaving 18 bases between the germline ends. CDR3 length: 14 amino acids. The V gene's germline CDR1 is MNHEY and CDR2 SMNVEV (reference sequence). As DNA, the CDR3 is TGTGCCAGCAGCTTCCGCACAGGGTTGATTGAGCAGTTCTTC. Translating it yields CASSFRTGLIEQFF.

The chain uses TRBV5-1 and TRBJ2-7; 11 bases agree with TRBD2. The germline gives CDR1 SGHRS, CDR2 YFSETQ. The CDR3 runs 17 residues. V was clipped by 4 bases and J by 1 base; unmatched bases: 10. The CDR3 coding sequence is TGCGCCAGCAGCCTAGGGACTAGCGGATCCATTTCCTACGAGCAGTACTTC. This codes for CASSLGTSGSISYEQYF.

The chain links TRBV29-1 to TRBJ2-7; 11 bases map to TRBD1. The length of the CDR3 is 12 residues. Germline values: CDR1 SQVTM, CDR2 ANQGSEA. The CDR3 loop reads CSDGTGGYEQYF. DNA of the CDR3: TGCAGTGATGGGACAGGGGGCTACGAGCAGTACTTC.

J is TRBJ2-1 and V is TRBV10-3; 10 nucleotides agree with TRBD1. Per the germline V gene, CDR1 is ENHRY and CDR2 is SYGVKD. This CDR3 region has 13 residues. V lost 9 bases, J lost 4 bases, and 3 bases stayed unmatched. In DNA form, the CDR3 reads TGTGCCATAGGGGACAGGGGTTACAATGAGCAGTTCTTC. Encoded protein: CAIGDRGYNEQFF.

The chain recombines TRBV2 with TRBJ2-1; 8 bases match TRBD2. V lost 6 bases and J lost 1; bases outside the gene matches: 8. The CDR3 has 16 amino acids. Germline values: CDR1 SNHLY, CDR2 FYNNEI. DNA for the CDR3: TGTGCCAGCAGCGGGCTAGCGGGTTTGTCCTACAATGAGCAGTTCTTC. This translates into CASSGLAGLSYNEQFF.

The chain couples TRBV7-3 to TRBJ2-7; TRBD2 agrees at 12 bases. V shed 4 bases, J shed 7 bases, and the junction held 5 bases outside the gene matches. Germline loops: CDR1 SGHTA, CDR2 FQGTGA. This CDR3 is 14 amino acids long. The chain's CDR3 is CASSSTSGSREQYF. In DNA form, the CDR3 reads TGTGCCAGCAGCTCGACTAGCGGGAGCAGGGAGCAGTACTTC.

Here the CDR3 reads CASTSASHTDTQYF. The DNA for the CDR3 is TGCGCCAGCACCTCCGCGAGTCACACAGATACGCAGTATTTT. V is TRBV5-1 and J is TRBJ2-3; no clear D gene. V was shortened by 6 bases and J by 2 bases, with 13 bases between the two germline ends. Germline V gene sequence: CDR1 SGHRS, CDR2 YFSETQ. This CDR3 spans 14 amino acids.

The V call is TRBV6-5, the J call TRBJ2-7, with 9 nucleotides matching TRBD1. Germline V CDR1 and CDR2: MNHEY, SVGAGI. The V and J ends lost 6 bases and 1 base, in that order; junction bases with no gene match: 7. There are 15 residues in the CDR3. As DNA, the CDR3 is TGTGCCAGCAGAGGGCCGGACAGGGGATCCTACGAGCAGTACTTC. This encodes CASRGPDRGSYEQYF.

The gene calls are TRBV7-6 and TRBJ2-2; D remains ambiguous. The ends were cut back, 0 bases at V and 2 bases at J, with 7 bases in the middle. The CDR3 sequence is 15 residues long. The germline CDR1 and CDR2 sequences are SGHVS and FNYEAQ. CDR3 coding DNA: TGTGCCAGCAGCTTAGCCACATTTAACACCGGGGAGCTGTTTTTT. Protein product: CASSLATFNTGELFF.

The CDR3 coding sequence is TGCGCCAGCAGCCAAGAGGAGACGACCGCGTATGGCTACACCTTC. Its protein product is CASSQEETTAYGYTF. The V and J genes are TRBV4-1 and TRBJ1-2; D gene unclear. This CDR3 contains 15 residues. Germline loops: CDR1 MGHRA, CDR2 YSYEKL. The germline V and J ends were trimmed by 0 bases and 5 bases, with 13 bases remaining between them.

This chain connects TRBV6-1 to TRBJ1-4; no definite D call. Germline CDR1 MNHNS, CDR2 SASEGT. V lost 6 bases to trimming and J lost 4 bases, with 15 bases between them. There are 15 residues in the CDR3. The chain's CDR3 is CASSPSGNYNEKLFF. CDR3 coding DNA: TGTGCCAGCAGCCCCTCGGGGAACTATAATGAAAAACTGTTTTTT.

On this clone: The sample holds other DNA sequences that translate to the same CDR3. This chain links TRBV19 with TRBJ2-2; D not certain. CDR1 is LNHDA and CDR2 is SQIVND in the germline V gene (reference sequence). Trimming left V 1 base short and J 6 bases short, with 6 bases between. The CDR3 has 13 amino acids. This CDR3 is CASSIGGPGELFF. In nucleotides, the CDR3 is TGTGCCAGTAGTATAGGAGGACCCGGGGAGCTGTTTTTT.

DNA of the CDR3: TGCGCCAGCAGCTTGGAGGTGACTAGTTACTTCACCGGGGAGCTGTTTTTT. Translation gives CASSLEVTSYFTGELFF. The chain has TRBV5-1 and TRBJ2-2; tentative D call: TRBD2 (6 bases). The V gene's germline CDR1 is SGHRS and CDR2 YFSETQ. With 0 bases removed from V and 4 bases from J, the gap between germline ends came to 16 bases. This CDR3 is 17 amino acids long. Full variable domain (missing parts from reference TRBV5-1 and TRBJ2-2): KAGVTQTPRYLIKTRGQQVTLSCSPISGHRSVSWYQQTPGQGLQFLFEYFSETQRNKGNFPGRFSGRQFSNSRSEMNVSTLELGDSALYLCASSLEVTSYFTGELFFGEGSRLTVL.

The chain uses TRBV11-2 and TRBJ2-5; tentative D call: TRBD1 (5 bases). There are 15 residues in the CDR3. V lost 1 base, J lost 5 bases, and 14 bases lay in between. Germline V gene lookup returns CDR1 SGHAT and CDR2 FQNNGV. CDR3 in amino acids: CASSLVAGPPETQYF. The CDR3 nucleotides are TGTGCCAGCAGCTTAGTGGCAGGGCCCCCCGAGACCCAGTACTTC.

This chain joins TRBV1 and TRBJ2-2; TRBD2 is the table's D call, not checked against the DNA. TRBV1 counts as a pseudogene. CDR3 size: 17 residues. As DNA, the CDR3 is TGCACCAGCAGCCAAGGGGCTAGCGGGAGCTACGACGGGGAGCTGTTTTTT. It yields the protein CTSSQGASGSYDGELFF.

This chain links TRBV28 with TRBJ1-2, with D perhaps matching TRBD1 (5 bases). The CDR3 sequence is 15 residues long. The V end lost 6 bases, the J end lost 3 bases, and 17 bases lay between the germline ends. Germline lookup yields CDR1 MDHEN and CDR2 SYDVKM. The CDR3 here is CASRPGNIFDYGYTF. The CDR3 DNA follows: TGTGCCAGCAGGCCAGGGAACATCTTTGACTATGGCTACACCTTC.

A remark on this clone: Additional DNA sequences in this sample encode the identical CDR3. The chain employs TRBV30 and TRBJ2-5, with unresolved D. The CDR3 sequence is 11 residues long. The V end lost 5 bases, the J end lost 3 bases, and 7 bases lay between the germline ends. Germline CDR1 and CDR2: GTSNPN and SVGIG (reference sequence). The DNA of the CDR3 is TGTGCCTGGCGGACGGAAGAGACCCAGTACTTC. Protein sequence: CAWRTEETQYF.

This chain uses TRBV19 with TRBJ1-5; perhaps TRBD1 as D (6 bases). The V gene's germline CDR1 is LNHDA and CDR2 SQIVND (reference sequence). This CDR3 is built from 15 residues. V gave up 4 bases and J gave up 5 bases, with 15 bases separating them. CDR3 nucleotide sequence: TGTGCCAGTAGTACCATGCAGGGACATTATCAGCCCCAGCATTTT. This sequence encodes CASSTMQGHYQPQHF.

Comments on this clone: Other DNA sequences in the sample encode the same CDR3. V is TRBV5-1 and J is TRBJ2-5; D is possibly TRBD2 (6 bases). The CDR3 consists of 15 residues. Germline CDR1 is SGHRS and CDR2 is YFSETQ. Trimming stripped 0 bases from V and 2 bases from J, with 11 bases between. This chain's CDR3 is CASSLVGGPQETQYF. The CDR3 bases are TGCGCCAGCAGCTTGGTGGGGGGACCTCAAGAGACCCAGTACTTC.

The V gene is TRBV20-1, the J gene TRBJ2-1; D uncertain. V was shortened by 5 bases and J by 9 bases, with 8 bases between the two germline ends. The CDR3 covers 10 residues. CDR1 and CDR2 (germline): DFQATT, SNEGSKA (reference sequence). CDR3 DNA sequence: TGCAGTGCTGATTCTCGTGAGCAGTTCTTC. Translation gives CSADSREQFF.

This clone occurred a few times. This rearrangement joins TRBV7-9 to TRBJ1-1; TRBD1 is a possible D gene (6 bases). Trimming removed 5 bases at V and 11 bases at J, with 15 bases between. CDR1 is SEHNR, CDR2 FQNEAQ, per germline (reference sequence). The length of the CDR3 is 12 residues. The CDR3 DNA sequence: TGTGCCAGCAGCGAAGCAGGGGTAGAGGCTTTCTTT. Encoded protein: CASSEAGVEAFF. Drawing the rest from reference TRBV7-9 and TRBJ1-1, the complete variable domain is DTGVSQNPRHKITKRGQNVTFRCDPISEHNRLYWYRQTLGQGPEFLTYFQNEAQLEKSRLLSDRFSAERPKGSFSTLEIQRTEQGDSAMYLCASSEAGVEAFFGQGTRLTVV.

As to this clone: Other DNA sequences of this sample code for an identical CDR3. V is TRBV28 and J is TRBJ1-4; maybe TRBD1 (5 bases). CDR3 length equals 14 residues. V was shortened by 3 bases and J by 4 bases, with 9 bases between the two germline ends. CDR1 is MDHEN and CDR2 is SYDVKM in the germline V gene. Here the CDR3 reads CASSFRGGNEKLFF. In DNA form, the CDR3 reads TGTGCCAGCAGTTTCCGGGGGGGTAATGAAAAACTGTTTTTT.